A single sample gave rise to the 27 T cell receptor beta chains below, sequenced in a study of blood T cell repertoires in COVID-19. The protocol was immunoSEQ multiplex PCR, while the TCRdb copy is restricted to in-frame clones and leaves out a portion. The sample holds 150,000 to 200,000 clones; approximately 85% are singletons and the top ten take about 10%. The material sequenced was peripheral blood. The receptor source for this set is a man aged 60 to 75 with active or convalescent COVID-19.

The CDR3 spells CASSNSGQGGTEAFF. The CDR3 DNA follows: TGTGCCAGCAGCAACTCCGGACAGGGCGGCACTGAAGCTTTCTTT. The V and J genes are TRBV11-1 and TRBJ1-1; 8 bases are a match to TRBD1. This CDR3 spans 15 amino acids. Unmatched junction bases numbered 9, after V lost 5 bases and J lost 4 bases. From germline, CDR1 is SGHAT and CDR2 FQDESV (reference sequence).

The V gene is TRBV6-4, the J gene TRBJ2-1; 12 bases are a match to TRBD2. J lost 15 bases, V lost 2 bases, and 5 bases had no gene match. This CDR3 is built from 13 residues. Germline CDR1 MRHNA, CDR2 SNTAGT. The CDR3 region is CASSDTLAGGLFF. The DNA of the CDR3 is TGTGCCAGCAGTGACACCCTAGCGGGGGGGCTGTTCTTC.

Note on this clone: Other DNA sequences in the same sample also yield this CDR3. The chain carries TRBV7-2 and TRBJ2-3, with D unresolved. Trimming took 5 bases from V and 2 from J, leaving 5 bases between them. This CDR3 region has 12 residues. Germline V CDR1 and CDR2: SGHTA, FQGNSA. The CDR3 protein is CASSPSTDTQYF. The CDR3 region has the DNA TGTGCCAGCAGCCCCTCCACAGATACGCAGTATTTT.

The gene calls are TRBV5-6 and TRBJ2-5, with 12 bases identical to TRBD2. The V gene's germline CDR1 is SGHDT and CDR2 YYEEEE. The CDR3 length is 15 residues. V lost 2 bases and J lost 4; bases outside the gene matches: 3. CDR3 amino acids: CASSLLAGGGETQYF. The CDR3 nucleotides read TGTGCCAGCAGCTTACTAGCGGGGGGTGGAGAGACCCAGTACTTC.

This clone was seen more than once but under ten times. This sequence joins TRBV10-2 and TRBJ2-7, with 12 bases aligning to TRBD2. The germline gives CDR1 WSHSY, CDR2 SAAADI. Trimming removed 5 bases from V and 3 bases from J; junction bases left unmatched: 2. The length of the CDR3 is 14 residues. Here the CDR3 DNA reads TGCGCCAGCAGTAGGACTAGCGGGATCTACGAGCAGTACTTC. Amino acid sequence: CASSRTSGIYEQYF.

This chain links TRBV6-5 with TRBJ1-1; D gene ambiguous. Deletions cut 4 bases from V and 6 bases from J, with 12 bases between. The CDR3 totals 13 residues. Germline V gene sequence: CDR1 MNHEY, CDR2 SVGAGI. CDR3 protein: CASSSGSLSEAFF. The CDR3 bases are TGTGCCAGCAGTTCCGGGTCCCTCTCTGAAGCTTTCTTT.

The genes are TRBV19 and TRBJ2-7, with 7 bases matching TRBD1. The CDR3 runs 15 residues. After removal of 5 bases from V and 3 bases from J, the junction contained 10 bases not matched to a gene. Per germline, CDR1 LNHDA and CDR2 SQIVND (reference sequence). CDR3 amino acids: CASSAYLTGNYEQYF. CDR3 bases: TGTGCCAGTAGTGCCTACCTGACAGGGAACTACGAGCAGTACTTC.

V usage is TRBV28 and J usage is TRBJ2-4; the match to TRBD2 covers 7 bases. There are 15 residues in the CDR3. V lost 5 bases and J lost 0; bases outside the gene matches: 4. CDR1 and CDR2 (germline): MDHEN, SYDVKM. This CDR3 is CASSRPGGAKNIQYF. In DNA, the CDR3 is TGTGCCAGCAGTCGCCCGGGGGGAGCCAAAAACATTCAGTACTTC.

The rearrangement joins TRBV29-1 to TRBJ1-2; weak D call: TRBD1 (6 bases). CDR3 length equals 13 residues. Germline V gene sequence: CDR1 SQVTM, CDR2 ANQGSEA. The ends were cut back, 5 bases at V and 8 bases at J, with 18 bases in the middle. CDR3 region: CSVLDRPPGGYTF. The CDR3, as DNA: TGCAGCGTTTTAGACAGGCCCCCTGGGGGCTACACCTTC.

This clone showed up just once. This CDR3 reads CASSTGSSGNTIYF. The CDR3 DNA reads as TGTGCCAGCTCGACAGGGAGTTCTGGAAACACCATATATTTT. The chain links TRBV18 to TRBJ1-3, with TRBD1 matching 7 bases. CDR3 length: 14 residues. Germline lookup yields CDR1 KGHSH and CDR2 LQKENI. V lost 6 bases, J lost 1 base, and 3 bases stayed unmatched.

This clone was recorded a few times. CDR3 region: CASSATGTALNYGYTF. CDR3 nucleotide sequence: TGCGCCAGCAGCGCGACCGGGACAGCCTTAAACTATGGCTACACCTTC. This sequence joins TRBV5-1 and TRBJ1-2; the match to TRBD1 covers 7 bases. CDR1 is SGHRS and CDR2 is YFSETQ in the germline V gene. Unmatched junction bases numbered 11, after V lost 4 bases and J lost 2 bases. This CDR3 is built from 16 residues.

The chain is built from TRBV2 and TRBJ2-7; 7 bases match TRBD2. This CDR3 spans 12 amino acids. J was trimmed by 6 bases and V by 8 bases; bases with no gene match: 7. The germline V gene encodes CDR1 SNHLY and CDR2 FYNNEI. CDR3 DNA: TGTGCCAGCTGGGGAGGGGAGAGCGAGCAGTACTTC. Translated: CASWGGESEQYF.

This rearrangement joins TRBV5-1 to TRBJ1-1; 9 nucleotides align to TRBD1. There are 14 residues in the CDR3. With V trimmed by 6 bases and J by 3 bases, 6 bases remained unmatched. Germline CDR1 is SGHRS and CDR2 is YFSETQ. The CDR3 sequence: CASTLGQGHTEAFF. The CDR3 nucleotides are TGCGCCAGCACCCTGGGACAGGGACACACTGAAGCTTTCTTT.

A single count supports this clone. The chain couples TRBV7-2 to TRBJ2-7; 7 bases are shared with TRBD2. Germline V gene data show CDR1 as SGHTA and CDR2 as FQGNSA. The CDR3 covers 15 residues. Trimming took 1 base from V and 0 from J; bases not matched to a gene: 3. Here the CDR3 reads CASSLDRDYSYEQYF. The CDR3 DNA reads as TGTGCCAGCAGCTTAGATAGGGACTACTCCTACGAGCAGTACTTC. Based on the CDR3 plus reference TRBV7-2 and TRBJ2-7, the full variable domain is GAGVSQSPSNKVTEKGKDVELRCDPISGHTALYWYRQSLGQGLEFLIYFQGNSAPDKSGLPSDRFSAERTGGSVSTLTIQRTQQEDSAVYLCASSLDRDYSYEQYFGPGTRLTVT.

The sample holds a few counts of this clone. This chain connects TRBV28 to TRBJ1-4, with D unclear. CDR3 size: 15 residues. Trimming stripped 5 bases from V and 1 base from J, with 11 bases between. Germline V gives CDR1 MDHEN, CDR2 SYDVKM. For the CDR3, the DNA is TGTGCCAGCAGTCCACAGCTGGGAACTAATGAAAAACTGTTTTTT. This encodes CASSPQLGTNEKLFF. Full variable domain (outside the CDR3, taken from reference TRBV28 and TRBJ1-4): DVKVTQSSRYLVKRTGEKVFLECVQDMDHENMFWYRQDPGLGLRLIYFSYDVKMKEKGDIPEGYSVSREKKERFSLILESASTNQTSMYLCASSPQLGTNEKLFFGSGTQLSVL.

This clone was recorded once. CDR3 loop: CASSQSGDGQPQHF. The CDR3 DNA reads TGTGCCAGCAGCCAATCAGGGGATGGTCAGCCCCAGCATTTT. V is TRBV3-1 (or the pseudogene TRBV3-2) and J is TRBJ1-5; weak D call: TRBD1 (6 bases). The CDR3 runs to 14 residues. CDR1 is LGHDT, CDR2 YNNKEL, per germline (reference sequence). The V and J ends lost 2 bases and 6 bases respectively, with 11 bases between them.

The chain employs TRBV5-4 and TRBJ2-7, with a possible D match to TRBD1 (6 bases). V lost 4 bases and J lost 6, with 20 bases in between. The CDR3 has 15 residues. CDR1 SGHNT and CDR2 YYREEE come from the germline V gene (reference sequence). Here the CDR3 reads CASSLPWGQGGEQYF. CDR3 coding DNA: TGTGCCAGCAGCCTACCTTGGGGGCAGGGCGGCGAGCAGTACTTC. Full variable domain (remainder filled in from reference TRBV5-4 and TRBJ2-7): ETGVTQSPTHLIKTRGQQVTLRCSSQSGHNTVSWYQQALGQGPQFIFQYYREEENGRGNFPPRFSGLQFPNYSSELNVNALELDDSALYLCASSLPWGQGGEQYFGPGTRLTVT.

This clone was seen a single time. J is TRBJ1-4 and V is TRBV4-1; D might be TRBD1 (5 bases). Germline-derived CDR1 and CDR2 are MGHRA and YSYEKL. The CDR3 has 17 amino acids. Trimming removed 0 bases at V and 0 bases at J, with 11 bases between. The CDR3 DNA reads as TGCGCCAGCAGCCAAGATGGGGCAGTTACAACTAATGAAAAACTGTTTTTT. It specifies CASSQDGAVTTNEKLFF.

The chain couples TRBV6-5 to TRBJ1-4; TRBD1 might be the D (6 bases). This CDR3 contains 15 residues. Germline V gene sequence: CDR1 MNHEY, CDR2 SVGAGI. The ends were cut back, 6 bases at V and 0 bases at J, with 11 bases in the middle. The CDR3 sequence is CASRGRGSTNEKLFF. DNA of the CDR3: TGTGCCAGCAGGGGCAGGGGCTCAACTAATGAAAAACTGTTTTTT.

The genes are TRBV19 and TRBJ2-2; D remains unclear. Trimming took 6 bases from V and 6 from J, leaving 5 bases between them. The CDR3 is 11 amino acids. CDR1 LNHDA and CDR2 SQIVND come from the germline V gene (reference sequence). The CDR3 region is CASRRPGELFF. Here the CDR3 DNA reads TGTGCCAGTAGGCGGCCCGGGGAGCTGTTTTTT.

V gene TRBV5-6 combines with J gene TRBJ2-5, with D possibly being TRBD1 (5 bases). This CDR3 has 12 amino acids. Germline V gives CDR1 SGHDT, CDR2 YYEEEE. Between the trimmed V and J ends, which lost 4 bases and 5 bases, there was a span of 9 bases. As DNA, the CDR3 is TGTGCCAGCAGCGGGGCGGCGGAGACCCAGTACTTC. Its translation: CASSGAAETQYF.

The rearrangement joins TRBV11-2 to TRBJ1-6; tentatively, D is TRBD1 (5 bases). Germline V gene lookup returns CDR1 SGHAT and CDR2 FQNNGV. The CDR3 has 14 residues. Trimming took 5 bases from V and 6 from J, leaving 11 bases between them. CDR3 sequence: CASSRPGGNSPLHF. CDR3 sequence (DNA): TGTGCCAGCAGCCGCCCGGGGGGTAATTCACCCCTCCACTTT. Full variable domain (outside the CDR3, taken from reference TRBV11-2 and TRBJ1-6): EAGVAQSPRYKIIEKRQSVAFWCNPISGHATLYWYQQILGQGPKLLIQFQNNGVVDDSQLPKDRFSAERLKGVDSTLKIQPAKLEDSAVYLCASSRPGGNSPLHFGNGTRLTVT.

Written as DNA, the CDR3 is TGTGCCAGCAGCCCCGGGGACAGGGGGGATCAGCCCCAGCATTTT. This gives the protein CASSPGDRGDQPQHF. The rearrangement uses TRBV3-1 (or the pseudogene TRBV3-2) and TRBJ1-5; 11 bases are a match to TRBD1. J gave up 5 bases and V 4 bases, and 4 bases lay outside the gene matches. Looked up from germline, CDR1 is LGHDT and CDR2 is YNNKEL (reference sequence). This CDR3 region has 15 residues.

This clone was observed a handful of times. The J gene is TRBJ1-6, the V gene TRBV12-3 or TRBV12-4; D remains unclear. CDR3 length: 12 residues. Between the trimmed V and J ends, which lost 2 bases and 10 bases, there was a span of 6 bases. CDR3 residues: CASSLKLSPLHF. The CDR3 region has the DNA TGTGCCAGCAGTTTAAAGCTATCACCCCTCCACTTT.

This chain connects TRBV5-1 to TRBJ1-1; 7 bases match TRBD1. Germline-derived CDR1 and CDR2 are SGHRS and YFSETQ. This CDR3 is 13 amino acids long. V lost 2 bases to trimming and J lost 4 bases; unmatched junction nucleotides: 2. DNA for the CDR3: TGCGCCAGCAGCTTACAGGGGACCACTGAAGCTTTCTTT. The encoded protein is CASSLQGTTEAFF.

The V call is TRBV3-1 (or the pseudogene TRBV3-2), the J call TRBJ2-5; the match to TRBD2 covers 13 bases. The J segment lost 5 bases and the V segment lost 5 bases, leaving 5 bases of the junction unmatched. The CDR3 loop spans 15 amino acids. The germline V gene encodes CDR1 LGHDT and CDR2 YNNKEL (reference sequence). CDR3 amino acids: CASSERTSGGETQYF. As DNA, the CDR3 is TGTGCCAGCAGCGAGCGGACTAGCGGGGGTGAGACCCAGTACTTC.

This chain links TRBV9 with TRBJ2-5, with D possibly TRBD2 on 6 matching bases. Trimming took off 2 bases at V and 5 bases at J, with 22 bases between the two ends. The CDR3 covers 17 residues. Germline lookup yields CDR1 SGDLS and CDR2 YYNGEE. In DNA form, the CDR3 reads TGTGCCAGCAGCGTTTCGAGTAGAGTAACGGGAGTGGAGACCCAGTACTTC. Translating it yields CASSVSSRVTGVETQYF.